The 14 T cell receptor beta chains below were found in one sample sequenced in a study of a mutant IDH1 vaccine in newly diagnosed glioma. Generated by immunoSEQ multiplex PCR, the TCRdb table keeps only in-frame clones and is missing some. The sample contains under 45,000 clones, about 80% of which appear only once. Time point described: week 23, last vaccination. Each dose of the vaccine consisted of 300 ug of mutant IDH1 20-mer peptide, with topical imiquimod. Antigen specificity for these receptors is unknown. The starting material was PBMCs, obtained from a glioma patient whose treatment included an IDH1 peptide vaccine. The receptors stem from a man in his fifties or sixties with glioma.

The V call is TRBV30, the J call TRBJ2-3; TRBD2 is a possible D gene (5 bases). V lost 5 bases and J 2 bases, leaving 8 bases between the germline ends. The CDR3 covers 12 residues. Per the germline V gene, CDR1 is GTSNPN and CDR2 is SVGIG (reference sequence). CDR3 sequence reads: CAWARVTDTQYF. The DNA of the CDR3 is TGTGCCTGGGCGAGGGTCACAGATACGCAGTATTTT.

The V call is TRBV19, the J call TRBJ1-1; a possible D gene is TRBD1 (5 bases). Trimming took off 5 bases at V and 2 bases at J, with 15 bases between the two ends. Germline-derived CDR1 and CDR2 are LNHDA and SQIVND (reference sequence). This CDR3 is built from 15 residues. The CDR3 coding sequence is TGTGCCAGTAGTCCCCTGGGCAGGGCAAACACTGAAGCTTTCTTT. Its translation is CASSPLGRANTEAFF.

The V and J genes are TRBV7-2 and TRBJ1-1; D gene uncertain. The CDR3 is made up of 13 amino acids. Germline assignment: CDR1 SGHTA and CDR2 FQGNSA. The V and J ends lost 7 bases and 5 bases respectively, with 14 bases between them. The CDR3 coding sequence is TGTGCCAGCACCTCTGGTTGGATTACTGAAGCTTTCTTT. Translated: CASTSGWITEAFF.

This sequence joins TRBV29-1 and TRBJ1-5; possibly TRBD1 for D (5 bases). CDR3 length: 14 amino acids. Germline V gene lookup returns CDR1 SQVTM and CDR2 ANQGSEA. Trimming removed 4 bases from V and 1 base from J, with 11 bases in between. The CDR3, as DNA: TGCAGCGTTGTTCTAAACAGGAGCAATCAGCCCCAGCATTTT. It encodes CSVVLNRSNQPQHF.

The rearrangement joins TRBV5-6 to TRBJ1-3; tentative D call: TRBD1 (6 bases). Germline V lookup: CDR1 SGHDT, CDR2 YYEEEE. Trimming left V 0 bases short and J 2 bases short, with 9 bases between. This CDR3 has 15 amino acids. The CDR3 DNA is TGTGCCAGCAGCTTGGACAGGGAGACTGGAAACACCATATATTTT. Amino acids: CASSLDRETGNTIYF.

This chain links TRBV4-3 with TRBJ2-7; perhaps D is TRBD1 or TRBD2 (5 bases each). There are 15 residues in the CDR3. The V end lost 4 bases, the J end lost 4 bases, and 17 bases lay between the germline ends. Germline CDR1 and CDR2: LGHNA and YSLEER. For the CDR3, the DNA is TGCGCCAGCAGCCCCGCCTGGGACGGAGCTTACGAGCAGTACTTC. Translated, it gives CASSPAWDGAYEQYF.

The rearrangement joins TRBV19 to TRBJ1-5; the D is unclear. Trimming took 3 bases from V and 0 from J, leaving 9 bases between them. Per the germline V gene, CDR1 is LNHDA and CDR2 is SQIVND (reference sequence). The CDR3 is 15 residues long. CDR3 sequence (DNA): TGTGCCAGTAGTATGAGAGGTCTTAGCAATCAGCCCCAGCATTTT. Protein product: CASSMRGLSNQPQHF.

This chain connects TRBV9 to TRBJ1-4; D is possibly TRBD1 (5 bases). Trimming stripped 0 bases from V and 12 bases from J, with 9 bases between. Germline lookup yields CDR1 SGDLS and CDR2 YYNGEE. CDR3 length: 12 amino acids. This CDR3 reads CASSVGGGELFF. The CDR3 bases are TGTGCCAGCAGCGTAGGGGGGGGAGAACTGTTTTTT.

The chain uses TRBV7-8 and TRBJ2-7, with D unresolved. Looked up from germline, CDR1 is SGHVS and CDR2 is FQNEAQ. The CDR3 consists of 16 residues. Between the trimmed V and J ends, which lost 2 bases and 0 bases, there was a span of 14 bases. For the CDR3, the DNA is TGTGCCAGCAGCTTAAATCGGCAGACCAGCTCCTACGAGCAGTACTTC. Residues: CASSLNRQTSSYEQYF.

The chain uses TRBV4-1 and TRBJ1-5, with D maybe TRBD1 (5 bases). The CDR3 totals 16 residues. The germline V gene has CDR1 MGHRA and CDR2 YSYEKL. V lost 0 bases, J lost 1 base, and 10 bases lay in between. The CDR3 DNA is TGCGCCAGCAGCCAAGATGGGGGAATCAGCAATCAGCCCCAGCATTTT. Amino acid sequence: CASSQDGGISNQPQHF.

This sequence joins TRBV27 and TRBJ2-1; 9 nucleotides match TRBD1. With 3 bases clipped from V and 5 bases from J, the junction kept 2 bases outside the gene matches. Germline CDR1 and CDR2: MNHEY and SMNVEV (reference sequence). CDR3 length: 14 residues. CDR3 sequence: CASSFRDRDNEQFF. In DNA form, the CDR3 reads TGTGCCAGCAGTTTCCGGGACAGGGACAATGAGCAGTTCTTC.

The chain recombines TRBV15 with TRBJ2-7; TRBD1 matches 7 bases. This CDR3 has 14 amino acids. V shed 1 base and J 4 bases; nucleotides not matched to a gene: 4. Per germline, CDR1 LNHNV and CDR2 YYDKDF (reference sequence). CDR3 sequence (DNA): TGTGCCACCAGCAGAGTAGGCAGGGGGTACGAGCAGTACTTC. Translation: CATSRVGRGYEQYF.

V and J are TRBV27 and TRBJ1-5; 7 positions match TRBD1. Germline V gene lookup returns CDR1 MNHEY and CDR2 SMNVEV (reference sequence). J lost 0 bases, V lost 4 bases, and 6 bases had no gene match. The CDR3 extends over 16 amino acids. CDR3 DNA sequence: TGTGCCAGCAGTTCCTCAACAGGGGTTAGCAATCAGCCCCAGCATTTT. Translating it yields CASSSSTGVSNQPQHF.

This clone was picked up many times. V usage is TRBV28 and J usage is TRBJ1-2; possibly TRBD1 for D (6 bases). Per germline, CDR1 MDHEN and CDR2 SYDVKM. This CDR3 is 14 amino acids long. V was shortened by 6 bases and J by 2 bases, with 13 bases between the two germline ends. DNA of the CDR3: TGTGCCAGCAGAAAACAGGGTAGGAACTATGGCTACACCTTC. This gives the protein CASRKQGRNYGYTF.